This T cell receptor beta chain was identified during a study of blood T cell repertoires in COVID-19. This clone was recorded only once. Only in-frame clones appear in the TCRdb table, and some are missing; sequencing was by immunoSEQ multiplex PCR. This table has over 70,000 clones, about 88% appearing once. The clonotype originates from a human donor in a cohort sampled during active COVID-19. Sequenced sample: peripheral blood.

CDR3 bases: TGTGCCAGCAGTGAAGCCGGGACTAGCGGGGGGTACTCCTACGAGCAGTACTTC. This gives the protein CASSEAGTSGGYSYEQYF. J is TRBJ2-7 and V is TRBV6-1; 15 bases line up with TRBD2. The germline V gene has CDR1 MNHNS and CDR2 SASEGT. Losses at the gene ends were 0 bases for V and 0 bases for J; bases not matched to a gene: 3. The length of the CDR3 is 18 residues.